This entry concerns a single T cell receptor beta chain. What this receptor recognizes is not known. The record has no base qualities; no much larger clone is one base away. This entry is derived from a study of T cell changes during pregnancy in multiple sclerosis (dated by TCRdb to between 2017 and 2020). Notes on the research overall: In women with multiple sclerosis, the researchers looked at how the T cell repertoire shifted as pregnancy progressed.

Library preparation used the immunoSEQ multiplex PCR assay. Here the immuneACCESS table is served through TCRdb, limited to in-frame sequences with V and J called. Missing clones are a known gap in these copies; in checked studies unresolved V genes cover under half, and the rest lacks a known reason. The sample profile shows tens of thousands of clones; just under 90% of them were found once. The ten most abundant clones make up approximately 0.58% of the sample. The material was CD4+ T cells from peripheral blood mononuclear cells, obtained in the first trimester of pregnancy. This sequence originates from a female donor with multiple sclerosis, enrolled in a pregnancy study.

The CDR3 region: CASSLGGPSGGAYEQYF. The sequence in DNA is TGCGCCAGCAGCCTCGGCGGTCCTAGCGGGGGGGCCTACGAGCAGTACTTC. This sequence uses TRBV4-1 and TRBJ2-7; TRBD2 lines up with 12 middle nucleotides. From the germline V gene, CDR1 is MGHRA and CDR2 is YSYEKL. From cysteine to phenylalanine, the CDR3 is 17 amino acids long. Of all the DNA, just the CDR3 is kept, 51 bases in frame from base 1. V is pruned by 4 bases and J by 2 bases, leaving 9 bases of the junction without a gene match.